These 24 T cell receptor beta chains originate from one sample sequenced in a study of radiotherapy plus CTLA-4 blockade in lung cancer. Some clones are missing from TCRdb's copy, which holds only in-frame ones; the method was immunoSEQ multiplex PCR. The table lists 80,000 or so clones, around 76% of them singletons, with under 25% in the top ten. This sample comprised peripheral blood, obtained from a patient treated with radiotherapy plus ipilimumab. The receptors come from a human donor with non-small cell lung cancer whose response to radiotherapy plus ipilimumab could not be evaluated. Some clones in this sample may be carry-over from other donors' samples.

The CDR3 reads CASSQDWRGGRGGEQFF. In DNA, the CDR3 is TGCGCCAGCAGCCAAGATTGGAGGGGGGGCCGGGGAGGTGAGCAGTTCTTC. The chain carries TRBV4-1 and TRBJ2-1, with TRBD2 as a possible D gene (7 bases). Trimming took off 0 bases at V and 9 bases at J, with 21 bases between the two ends. Germline CDR1 MGHRA, CDR2 YSYEKL. The CDR3 consists of 17 residues.

The genes are TRBV18 and TRBJ2-3, with D tentatively TRBD2 (6 bases). V was trimmed by 0 bases and J by 1 base, leaving 14 bases between them. This CDR3 region has 17 residues. The germline gives CDR1 KGHSH, CDR2 LQKENI. CDR3 coding DNA: TGTGCCAGCTCACCACCTCCGAGGGCGGGGCGCACAGATACGCAGTATTTT. Translation: CASSPPPRAGRTDTQYF. The full variable domain, its missing parts supplied by reference TRBV18 and TRBJ2-3, is NAGVMQNPRHLVRRRGQEARLRCSPMKGHSHVYWYRQLPEEGLKFMVYLQKENIIDESGMPKERFSAEFPKEGPSILRIQQVVRGDSAAYFCASSPPPRAGRTDTQYFGPGTRLTVL.

This clone was detected only a few times. V gene TRBV28 combines with J gene TRBJ2-1; TRBD1 aligns across 9 bases. CDR3 length equals 17 residues. J was trimmed by 7 bases and V by 2 bases; bases with no gene match: 12. The V gene's germline CDR1 is MDHEN and CDR2 SYDVKM. CDR3 sequence (DNA): TGTGCCAGCAGTTTAGGATATACAGGGGGCGTTCGGAATGAGCAGTTCTTC. It translates to CASSLGYTGGVRNEQFF.

The rearrangement links TRBV7-8 to TRBJ1-5; D is undetermined. Germline assignment: CDR1 SGHVS and CDR2 FQNEAQ. The CDR3 totals 16 residues. V was clipped by 0 bases and J by 0 bases, with 9 bases between them. The CDR3 sequence: CASSLATAYSNQPQHF. DNA of the CDR3: TGTGCCAGCAGCTTAGCAACAGCTTATAGCAATCAGCCCCAGCATTTT. Full variable domain (missing parts from reference TRBV7-8 and TRBJ1-5): GAGVSQSPRYKVAKRGQDVALRCDPISGHVSLFWYQQALGQGPEFLTYFQNEAQLDKSGLPSDRFFAERPEGSVSTLKIQRTQQEDSAVYLCASSLATAYSNQPQHFGDGTRLSIL.

The chain has TRBV28 and TRBJ2-7; maybe TRBD2 (7 bases). This CDR3 contains 14 residues. V shed 2 bases and J shed 7 bases, with 15 bases lying between them. Germline V gene data show CDR1 as MDHEN and CDR2 as SYDVKM. The CDR3 sequence: CASSLLAGAREQYF. The CDR3 DNA follows: TGTGCCAGCAGTTTACTCGCGGGGGCTAGGGAGCAGTACTTC.

The V gene is TRBV18, the J gene TRBJ2-5; possible D gene TRBD1, 6 bases. Germline V CDR1 and CDR2: KGHSH, LQKENI. The CDR3 sequence is 16 residues long. V was trimmed by 2 bases and J by 2 bases, leaving 15 bases between them. CDR3 amino acids: CASSPLQGTGQETQYF. CDR3 DNA: TGTGCCAGCTCACCATTACAGGGAACGGGACAAGAGACCCAGTACTTC.

The chain employs TRBV5-4 and TRBJ1-2; 7 bases match TRBD1. Germline trimming cut 4 bases from V and 5 bases from J; bases unmatched to any gene: 8. CDR1 SGHNT and CDR2 YYREEE come from the germline V gene (reference sequence). The CDR3 is 14 amino acids. The CDR3 sequence is CASSIRDSLYGYTF. The CDR3, as DNA: TGTGCCAGCAGCATCCGGGACAGTCTTTATGGCTACACCTTC.

The gene calls are TRBV7-2 and TRBJ1-2; 8 positions match TRBD1. The CDR3 runs to 14 residues. Germline CDR1 and CDR2: SGHTA and FQGNSA. The V segment lost 5 bases and the J segment 4 bases; nucleotides outside the gene matches: 6. CDR3 loop: CASSEQGVTYGYTF. In DNA form, the CDR3 reads TGTGCCAGCAGCGAACAGGGGGTAACCTATGGCTACACCTTC.

The chain uses TRBV6-1 and TRBJ1-6; 7 bases agree with TRBD1. Per germline, CDR1 MNHNS and CDR2 SASEGT. The CDR3 has 12 residues. V was clipped by 5 bases and J by 9 bases; unmatched bases: 1. CDR3 amino acids: CASSRQGSPLHF. CDR3 sequence (DNA): TGTGCCAGCAGTAGACAGGGTTCACCCCTCCACTTT.

In its sample, this clone was seen a few times. This chain uses TRBV14 with TRBJ2-2; D gene ambiguous. This CDR3 region has 13 residues. Germline-derived CDR1 and CDR2 are SGHDN and FVKESK. Trimming removed 1 base at V and 7 bases at J, with 7 bases between. The CDR3 region is CASSQGGNGELFF. DNA for the CDR3: TGTGCCAGCAGCCAAGGCGGAAACGGGGAGCTGTTTTTT.

The sample holds a few counts of this clone. A read error may account for a junction end that differs from germline. The chain joins TRBV7-7 to TRBJ2-5; TRBD2 matches 8 bases. Germline V gene sequence: CDR1 SSHAT, CDR2 FNYEAQ (reference sequence). The CDR3 is 13 residues long. The CDR3 sequence is CASSFSGEETQYF. The CDR3 DNA sequence: TGTGCTAGCAGCTTTAGCGGGGAAGAGACCCAGTACTTC.

This chain joins TRBV27 and TRBJ1-6, with no clear D. CDR1 is MNHEY, CDR2 SMNVEV, per germline (reference sequence). V was cut by 6 bases and J by 4 bases, with 13 bases left in between. The CDR3 consists of 15 residues. CDR3 bases: TGTGCCAGCAGGCCTGAGGGATTTTATAATTCACCCCTCCACTTT. It codes for CASRPEGFYNSPLHF.

The rearrangement joins TRBV21-1 to TRBJ1-1; TRBD1, the table's D call, lacks a check against the DNA. TRBV21-1 is recorded as a pseudogene. The CDR3 is 16 amino acids. The CDR3 reads CASSHGKDRANTEAFF. In DNA form, the CDR3 reads TGTGCCAGCAGCCACGGCAAAGACAGGGCGAACACTGAAGCTTTCTTT.

The chain couples TRBV18 to TRBJ1-2, with D possibly being TRBD1 (6 bases). V was shortened by 3 bases and J by 7 bases, with 18 bases between the two germline ends. Germline V gene data show CDR1 as KGHSH and CDR2 as LQKENI. The CDR3 spans 15 residues. The CDR3 nucleotides read TGTGCCAGCTCACCTATCTCACAGGGAAATGGTGGCTACACCTTC. Its translation: CASSPISQGNGGYTF.

The V gene is TRBV11-3, the J gene TRBJ2-3, with 12 bases that match TRBD2. Germline loops: CDR1 SGHNT, CDR2 YENEEA. The junction had 5 bases not matched to a gene; V was cut back by 0 bases and J by 7 bases. The CDR3 extends over 16 amino acids. DNA of the CDR3: TGTGCCAGCAGCTTAGATGCTAGCGGGGGGGCTTATACGCAGTATTTT. This gives the protein CASSLDASGGAYTQYF. Filled out from reference TRBV11-3 and TRBJ2-3, the complete variable domain reads EAGVVQSPRYKIIEKKQPVAFWCNPISGHNTLYWYLQNLGQGPELLIRYENEEAVDDSQLPKDRFSAERLKGVDSTLKIQPAELGDSAVYLCASSLDASGGAYTQYFGPGTRLTVL.

V is TRBV28 and J is TRBJ1-2; D is unresolved. CDR3 length: 15 residues. Germline V CDR1 and CDR2: MDHEN, SYDVKM. V was pared by 6 bases and J by 0 bases, with 14 bases between. The CDR3 loop is CASSLRGIPNYGYTF. CDR3 DNA sequence: TGTGCCAGCAGCCTCCGGGGAATACCTAACTATGGCTACACCTTC.

The chain couples TRBV7-6 to TRBJ2-7, with 9 bases lining up with TRBD1. V was clipped by 5 bases and J by 5 bases; unmatched bases: 13. Germline V gene sequence: CDR1 SGHVS, CDR2 FNYEAQ. The CDR3 runs to 16 residues. DNA of the CDR3: TGTGCCAGCAGCATACTAGGGGGGACAGGGCTAGACGAGCAGTACTTC. This codes for CASSILGGTGLDEQYF.

The gene calls are TRBV18 and TRBJ2-3; 7 positions agree with TRBD2. This CDR3 has 16 amino acids. Germline assignment: CDR1 KGHSH and CDR2 LQKENI. With 3 bases clipped from V and 4 bases from J, the junction kept 10 bases outside the gene matches. CDR3 sequence: CASSPREAGVSDTQYF. The CDR3 nucleotides are TGTGCCAGCTCACCCCGAGAGGCGGGGGTTTCAGATACGCAGTATTTT.

This chain links TRBV4-3 with TRBJ2-7, with 7 nucleotides matching TRBD1. Germline loops: CDR1 LGHNA, CDR2 YSLEER. J gave up 2 bases and V 0 bases, and 4 bases lay outside the gene matches. The CDR3 extends over 15 amino acids. The CDR3, as DNA: TGCGCCAGCAGCCAAGATACAGGGGCCCCCTACGAGCAGTACTTC. Translating it yields CASSQDTGAPYEQYF.

This chain uses TRBV5-1 with TRBJ2-7; D is uncertain. Between the trimmed V and J ends, which lost 3 bases and 3 bases, there was a span of 7 bases. The CDR3 is 12 residues long. CDR1 is SGHRS, CDR2 YFSETQ, per germline. The CDR3 DNA reads as TGCGCCAGCAGCTCAGGCTACTACGAGCAGTACTTC. As protein: CASSSGYYEQYF.

The chain uses TRBV28 and TRBJ2-7, with 9 nucleotides matching TRBD1. The ends lost 7 bases at V and 2 bases at J; junction bases unmatched: 9. Germline CDR1 and CDR2: MDHEN and SYDVKM. The CDR3 loop spans 15 amino acids. Here the CDR3 DNA reads TGTGCCAGCATGAGATCAGGACAGGGGACCTACGAGCAGTACTTC. Protein: CASMRSGQGTYEQYF.

This chain uses TRBV7-2 with TRBJ1-1; a weak D match, TRBD1 (5 bases). Trimming shortened V by 1 base and J by 3 bases, and 9 bases separated the two germline ends. CDR3 size: 14 residues. The germline CDR1 and CDR2 sequences are SGHTA and FQGNSA. The CDR3 DNA is TGTGCCAGCAGCTTAGATGGGGGGTACACTGAAGCTTTCTTT. Protein product: CASSLDGGYTEAFF.

This clone occurred a few times. The genes are TRBV21-1 and TRBJ1-5; the table names TRBD1, a call not compared with the DNA. TRBV21-1 is tagged as a pseudogene. The CDR3 runs 17 residues. The CDR3 DNA is TGTGCCAGCAGCAAAGTCAGCTTAACAGGGATCAATCAGCCCCAGCATTTT. Encoded protein: CASSKVSLTGINQPQHF.

In regard to this clone: This same CDR3 is encoded by further DNA sequences in the sample. The rearrangement joins TRBV5-4 to TRBJ2-7, with TRBD1 matching 8 bases. Germline V gene lookup returns CDR1 SGHNT and CDR2 YYREEE (reference sequence). The CDR3 covers 15 residues. The V gene end was trimmed by 4 bases and the J gene end by 4 bases; junction bases not matched to a gene: 10. The CDR3 loop is CASSLSGGQKYEQYF. The CDR3 DNA reads as TGTGCCAGCAGCCTATCAGGGGGCCAGAAGTACGAGCAGTACTTC.